The T cell receptor beta chain described here comes from a study of shared clonotypes between healthy human individuals. J was trimmed by 4 bases and V by 5 bases; bases with no gene match: 6. The CDR3 covers 16 residues. CDR1 and CDR2 (germline): SGHVS, FQNEAQ. Libraries were prepared by immunoSEQ multiplex PCR; TCRdb keeps only in-frame clonotypes and omits some of them. This table holds about 2 million clones, roughly 95% found once. The receptor comes from a man aged 18 to 35 in good health. The chain employs TRBV7-8 and TRBJ2-3, with 13 bases that match TRBD2. Sample: naive CD4+ T cells sorted from blood. Subset noted: CD45RA+ positively selected. The CDR3 loop is CASSLGTSGVSDTQYF. CDR3 nucleotide sequence: TGTGCCAGCAGCCTGGGGACTAGCGGGGTGTCAGATACGCAGTATTTT. The whole variable domain, filled in from reference TRBV7-8 and TRBJ2-3, reads GAGVSQSPRYKVAKRGQDVALRCDPISGHVSLFWYQQALGQGPEFLTYFQNEAQLDKSGLPSDRFFAERPEGSVSTLKIQRTQQEDSAVYLCASSLGTSGVSDTQYFGPGTRLTVL.